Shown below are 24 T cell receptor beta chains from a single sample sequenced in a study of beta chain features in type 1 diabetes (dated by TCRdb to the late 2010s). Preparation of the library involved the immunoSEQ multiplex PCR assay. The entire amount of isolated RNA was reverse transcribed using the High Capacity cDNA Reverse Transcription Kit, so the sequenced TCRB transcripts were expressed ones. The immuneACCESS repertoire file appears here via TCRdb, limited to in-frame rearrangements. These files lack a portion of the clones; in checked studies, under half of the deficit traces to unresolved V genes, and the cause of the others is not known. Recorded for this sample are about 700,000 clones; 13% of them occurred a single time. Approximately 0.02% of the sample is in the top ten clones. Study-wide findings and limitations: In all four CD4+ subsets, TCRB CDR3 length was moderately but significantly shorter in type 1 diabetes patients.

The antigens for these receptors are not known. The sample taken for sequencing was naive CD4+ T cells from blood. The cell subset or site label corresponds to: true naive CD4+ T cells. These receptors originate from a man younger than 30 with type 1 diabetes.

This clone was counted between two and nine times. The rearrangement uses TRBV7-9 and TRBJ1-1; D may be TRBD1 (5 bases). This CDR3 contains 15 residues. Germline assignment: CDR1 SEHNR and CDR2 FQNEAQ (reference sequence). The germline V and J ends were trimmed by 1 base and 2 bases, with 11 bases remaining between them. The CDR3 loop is CASSLEGTDNTEAFF. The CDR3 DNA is TGTGCCAGCAGCTTAGAAGGGACGGATAACACTGAAGCTTTCTTT.

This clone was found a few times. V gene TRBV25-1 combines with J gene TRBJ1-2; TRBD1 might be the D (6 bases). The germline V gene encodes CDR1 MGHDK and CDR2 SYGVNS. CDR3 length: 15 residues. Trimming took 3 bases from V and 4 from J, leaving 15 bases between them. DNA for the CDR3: TGTGCCAGCAGTGACCCGGGGGCCGGGAGCTATGGCTACACCTTC. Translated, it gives CASSDPGAGSYGYTF.

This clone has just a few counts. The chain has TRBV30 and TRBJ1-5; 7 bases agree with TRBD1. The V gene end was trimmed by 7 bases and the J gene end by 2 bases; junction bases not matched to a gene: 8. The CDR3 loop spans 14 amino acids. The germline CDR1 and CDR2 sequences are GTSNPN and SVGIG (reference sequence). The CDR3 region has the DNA TGTGCCTCCTCAAGACAGGGCGGCAATCAGCCCCAGCATTTT. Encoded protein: CASSRQGGNQPQHF.

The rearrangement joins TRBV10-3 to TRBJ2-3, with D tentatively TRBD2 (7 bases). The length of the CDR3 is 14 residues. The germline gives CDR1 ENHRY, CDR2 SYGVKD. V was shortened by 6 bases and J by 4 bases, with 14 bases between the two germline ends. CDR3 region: CAISPGGGADTQYF. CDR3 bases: TGTGCCATCAGCCCGGGGGGCGGCGCAGATACGCAGTATTTT.

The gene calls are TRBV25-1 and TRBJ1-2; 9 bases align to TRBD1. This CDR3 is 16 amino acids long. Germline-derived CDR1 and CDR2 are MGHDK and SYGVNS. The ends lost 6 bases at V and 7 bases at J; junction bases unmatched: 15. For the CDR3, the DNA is TGTGCCAGCAGCAACTCCTGGGGACAGGGCCCCGCTGGCTACACCTTC. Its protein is CASSNSWGQGPAGYTF.

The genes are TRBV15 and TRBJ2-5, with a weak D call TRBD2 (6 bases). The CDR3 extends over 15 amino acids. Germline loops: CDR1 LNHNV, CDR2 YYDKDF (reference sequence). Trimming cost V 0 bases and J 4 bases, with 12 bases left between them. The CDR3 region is CATSRDNSRGETQYF. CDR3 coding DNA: TGTGCCACCAGCAGAGATAATTCGCGGGGAGAGACCCAGTACTTC.

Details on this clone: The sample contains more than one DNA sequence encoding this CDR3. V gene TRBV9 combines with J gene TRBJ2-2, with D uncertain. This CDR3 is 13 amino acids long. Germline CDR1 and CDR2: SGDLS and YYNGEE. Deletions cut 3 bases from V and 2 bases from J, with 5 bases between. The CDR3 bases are TGTGCCAGCAGCGCGGCAAACACCGGGGAGCTGTTTTTT. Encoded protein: CASSAANTGELFF.

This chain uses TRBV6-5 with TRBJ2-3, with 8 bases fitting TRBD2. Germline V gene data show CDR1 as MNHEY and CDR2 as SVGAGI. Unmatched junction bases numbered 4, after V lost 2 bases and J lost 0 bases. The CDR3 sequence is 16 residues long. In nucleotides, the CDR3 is TGTGCCAGCAGTTACCCGAGCGGGGGAAGCACAGATACGCAGTATTTT. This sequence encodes CASSYPSGGSTDTQYF.

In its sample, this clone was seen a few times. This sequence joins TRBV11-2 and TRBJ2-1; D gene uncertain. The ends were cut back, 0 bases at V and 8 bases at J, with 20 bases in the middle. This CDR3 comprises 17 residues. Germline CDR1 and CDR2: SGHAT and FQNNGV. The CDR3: CASSLDGRRKGDDEQFF. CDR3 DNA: TGTGCCAGCAGCTTAGATGGAAGGAGAAAGGGTGACGATGAGCAGTTCTTC.

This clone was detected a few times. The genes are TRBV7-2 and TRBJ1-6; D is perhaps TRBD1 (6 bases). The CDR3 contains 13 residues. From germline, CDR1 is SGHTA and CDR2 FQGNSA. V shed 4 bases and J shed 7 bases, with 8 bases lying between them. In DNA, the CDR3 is TGTGCCAGCAGCTCACAGGGAAATTCACCCCTCCACTTT. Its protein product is CASSSQGNSPLHF.

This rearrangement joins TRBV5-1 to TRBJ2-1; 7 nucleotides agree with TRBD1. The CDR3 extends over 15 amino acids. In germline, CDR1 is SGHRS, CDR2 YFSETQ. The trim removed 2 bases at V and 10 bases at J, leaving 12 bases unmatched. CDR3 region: CASSLATGSVEEQFF. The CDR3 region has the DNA TGCGCCAGCAGCTTAGCGACAGGGTCGGTTGAAGAGCAGTTCTTC.

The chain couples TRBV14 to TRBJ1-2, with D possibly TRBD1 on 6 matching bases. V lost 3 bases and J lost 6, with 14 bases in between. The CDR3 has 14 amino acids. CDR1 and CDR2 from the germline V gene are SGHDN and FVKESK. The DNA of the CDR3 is TGTGCCAGCAGCCAGGCCCTGGACAGTCATGGCTACACCTTC. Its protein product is CASSQALDSHGYTF.

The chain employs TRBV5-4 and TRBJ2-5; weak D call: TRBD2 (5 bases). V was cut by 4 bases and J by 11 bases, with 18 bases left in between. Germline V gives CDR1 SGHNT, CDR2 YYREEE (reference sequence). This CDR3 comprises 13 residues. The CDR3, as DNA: TGTGCCAGCAGCGTCCCCCCCGGGGTAGAGCAGTACTTC. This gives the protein CASSVPPGVEQYF.

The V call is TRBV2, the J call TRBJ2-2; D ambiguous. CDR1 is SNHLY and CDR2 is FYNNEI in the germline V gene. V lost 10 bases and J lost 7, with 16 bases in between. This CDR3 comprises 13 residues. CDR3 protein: CATRLLINGELFF. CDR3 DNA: TGTGCCACCAGGCTCCTCATTAACGGGGAGCTGTTTTTT.

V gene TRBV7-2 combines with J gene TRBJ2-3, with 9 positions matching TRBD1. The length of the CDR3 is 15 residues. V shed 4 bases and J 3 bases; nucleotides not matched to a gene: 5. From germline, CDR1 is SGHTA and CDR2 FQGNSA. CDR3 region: CASSSTGGRTDTQYF. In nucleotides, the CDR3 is TGTGCCAGCAGCTCTACAGGGGGCAGAACAGATACGCAGTATTTT.

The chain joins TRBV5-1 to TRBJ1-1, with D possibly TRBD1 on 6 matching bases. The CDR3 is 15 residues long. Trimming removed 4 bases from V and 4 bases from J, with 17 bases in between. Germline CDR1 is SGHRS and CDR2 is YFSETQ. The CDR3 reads CASSLLQGDTTEAFF. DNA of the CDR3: TGCGCCAGCAGCCTCCTACAGGGAGACACCACTGAAGCTTTCTTT.

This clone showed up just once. CDR3 DNA: TGTGCCAGCAGTTCCCAGGGGCCCGCTAATCAGCCCCAGCATTTT. It translates to CASSSQGPANQPQHF. The chain couples TRBV6-5 to TRBJ1-5; tentatively, D is TRBD1 (6 bases). V was pared by 4 bases and J by 4 bases, with 14 bases between. Germline CDR1 is MNHEY and CDR2 is SVGAGI. This CDR3 contains 15 residues.

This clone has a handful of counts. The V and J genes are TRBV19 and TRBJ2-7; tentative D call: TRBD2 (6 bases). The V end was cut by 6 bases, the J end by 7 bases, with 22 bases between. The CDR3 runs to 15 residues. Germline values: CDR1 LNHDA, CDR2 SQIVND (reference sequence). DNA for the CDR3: TGTGCCAGTAGCCAGTCAGAGGAGGGACCTACTGAGCAGTACTTC. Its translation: CASSQSEEGPTEQYF.

The chain's CDR3 is CSVVRTTNYGYTF. CDR3 DNA sequence: TGCAGCGTTGTCAGGACAACTAACTATGGCTACACCTTC. The chain employs TRBV29-1 and TRBJ1-2; tentatively, D is TRBD1 (5 bases). CDR1 is SQVTM, CDR2 ANQGSEA, per germline. The CDR3 spans 13 residues. V was cut by 4 bases and J by 0 bases, with 9 bases left in between.

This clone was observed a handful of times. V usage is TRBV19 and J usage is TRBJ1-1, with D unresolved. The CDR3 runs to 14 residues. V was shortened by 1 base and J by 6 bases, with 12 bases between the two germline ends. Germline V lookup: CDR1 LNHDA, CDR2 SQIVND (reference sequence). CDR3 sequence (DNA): TGTGCCAGTAGTATAGGCGGTGGTTACGCTGAAGCTTTCTTT. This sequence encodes CASSIGGGYAEAFF.

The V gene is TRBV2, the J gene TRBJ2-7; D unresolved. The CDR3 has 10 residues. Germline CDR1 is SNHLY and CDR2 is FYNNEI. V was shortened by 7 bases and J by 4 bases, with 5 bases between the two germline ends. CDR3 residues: CASKSYEQYF. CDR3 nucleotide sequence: TGTGCCAGCAAGAGTTACGAGCAGTACTTC. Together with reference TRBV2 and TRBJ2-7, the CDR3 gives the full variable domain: EPEVTQTPSHQVTQMGQEVILRCVPISNHLYFYWYRQILGQKVEFLVSFYNNEISEKSEIFDDQFSVERPDGSNFTLKIRSTKLEDSAMYFCASKSYEQYFGPGTRLTVT.

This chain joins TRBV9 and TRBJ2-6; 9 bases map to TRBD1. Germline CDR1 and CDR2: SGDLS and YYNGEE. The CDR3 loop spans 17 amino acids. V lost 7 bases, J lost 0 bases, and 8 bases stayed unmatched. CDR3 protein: CASQTGTGISGANVLTF. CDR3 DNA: TGTGCCAGCCAAACCGGGACAGGGATCTCTGGGGCCAACGTCCTGACTTTC. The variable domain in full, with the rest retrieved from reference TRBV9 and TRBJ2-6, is DSGVTQTPKHLITATGQRVTLRCSPRSGDLSVYWYQQSLDQGLQFLIQYYNGEERAKGNILERFSAQQFPDLHSELNLSSLELGDSALYFCASQTGTGISGANVLTFGAGSRLTVL.

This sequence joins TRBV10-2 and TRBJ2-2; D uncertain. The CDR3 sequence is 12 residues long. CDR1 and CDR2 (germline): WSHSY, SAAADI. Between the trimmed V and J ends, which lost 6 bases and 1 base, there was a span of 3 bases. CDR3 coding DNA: TGCGCCAGCAGGGTGAACACCGGGGAGCTGTTTTTT. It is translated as CASRVNTGELFF.

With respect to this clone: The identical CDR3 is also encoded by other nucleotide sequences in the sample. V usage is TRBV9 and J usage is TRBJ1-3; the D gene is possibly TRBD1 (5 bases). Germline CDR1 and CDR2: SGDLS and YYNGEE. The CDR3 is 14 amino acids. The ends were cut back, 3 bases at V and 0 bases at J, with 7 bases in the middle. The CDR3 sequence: CASSEGLSGNTIYF. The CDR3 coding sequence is TGTGCCAGCAGCGAGGGACTCTCTGGAAACACCATATATTTT.